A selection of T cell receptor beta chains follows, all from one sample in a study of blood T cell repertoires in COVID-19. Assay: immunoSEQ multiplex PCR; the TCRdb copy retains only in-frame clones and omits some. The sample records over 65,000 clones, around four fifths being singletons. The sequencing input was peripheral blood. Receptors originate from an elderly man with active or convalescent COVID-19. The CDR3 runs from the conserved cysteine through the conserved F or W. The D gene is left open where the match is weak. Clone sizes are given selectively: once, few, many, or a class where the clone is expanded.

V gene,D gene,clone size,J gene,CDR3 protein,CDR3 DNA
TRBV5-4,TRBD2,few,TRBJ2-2,CASRNSGRTGSGELFF,TGTGCCAGCAGAAATAGCGGGAGAACGGGGTCCGGGGAGCTGTTTTTT
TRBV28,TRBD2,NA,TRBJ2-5,CASSGGGLETQYF,TGTGCCAGCAGCGGGGGGGGCTTGGAGACCCAGTACTTC
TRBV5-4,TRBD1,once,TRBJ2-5,CASSGTEETQYF,TGTGCCAGCAGCGGGACAGAAGAGACCCAGTACTTC
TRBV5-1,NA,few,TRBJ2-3,CASSLFSASGQGFSDTQYF,TGCGCCAGCAGCTTGTTTTCGGCGTCAGGGCAGGGGTTCTCAGATACGCAGTATTTT
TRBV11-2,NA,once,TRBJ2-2,CASSSAGIGELFF,TGTGCCAGCAGCTCGGCCGGGATCGGGGAGCTGTTTTTT
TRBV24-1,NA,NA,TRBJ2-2,CATSDWDTPGELFF,TGTGCCACCAGTGATTGGGACACTCCCGGGGAGCTGTTTTTT
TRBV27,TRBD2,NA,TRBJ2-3,CASSFRGLKGDTQYF,TGTGCCAGCAGTTTCCGGGGACTAAAGGGGGATACGCAGTATTTT
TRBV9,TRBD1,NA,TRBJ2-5,CASSAGTGGLETQYF,TGTGCCAGCAGCGCCGGGACAGGGGGTTTAGAGACCCAGTACTTC
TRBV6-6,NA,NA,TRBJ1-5,CASLLSGGRSNQPQHF,TGTGCCAGCCTATTATCGGGGGGTCGGAGCAATCAGCCCCAGCATTTT
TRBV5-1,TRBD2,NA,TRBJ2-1,CASSGPGLARNEQFF,TGCGCCAGCAGCGGACCGGGACTAGCGAGAAATGAGCAGTTCTTC
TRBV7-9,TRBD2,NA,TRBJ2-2,CASSWGLAGVSGELFF,TGTGCCAGCAGCTGGGGACTAGCGGGAGTGTCCGGGGAGCTGTTTTTT
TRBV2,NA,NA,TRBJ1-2,CASSESGVGYTF,TGTGCCAGCAGTGAGTCAGGGGTAGGCTACACCTTC
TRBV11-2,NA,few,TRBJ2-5,CASSLDGADLETQYF,TGTGCCAGCAGCTTAGATGGGGCCGATTTAGAGACCCAGTACTTC
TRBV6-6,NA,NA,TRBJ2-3,CASSYSRGFSTDTQYF,TGTGCCAGCAGTTACAGCAGGGGATTCAGCACAGATACGCAGTATTTT
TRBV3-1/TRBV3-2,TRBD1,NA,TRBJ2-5,CASSQNRDSRMYF,TGTGCCAGCAGCCAAAACCGGGACAGCCGTATGTACTTC
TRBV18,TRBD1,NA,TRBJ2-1,CASSLGTGGYNEQFF,TGTGCCAGCTCACTGGGGACAGGGGGCTACAATGAGCAGTTCTTC
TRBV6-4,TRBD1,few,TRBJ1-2,CASSDKGALRYTF,TGTGCCAGCAGTGATAAGGGGGCGCTTCGGTACACCTTC
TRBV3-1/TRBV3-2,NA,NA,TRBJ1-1,CASSQGDSVRF,TGTGCCAGCAGCCAGGGGGACTCGGTCCGGTTT
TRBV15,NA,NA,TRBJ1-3,CATSRPWGLSGNTIYF,TGTGCCACCAGCAGACCATGGGGACTTTCTGGAAACACCATATATTTT
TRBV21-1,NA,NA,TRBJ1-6,CASKKDRRRWNSPLHF,TGTGCCAGCAAGAAGGACAGGAGGCGATGGAATTCACCCCTCCACTTT
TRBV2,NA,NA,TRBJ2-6,CASSEQNSGANVLTF,TGTGCCAGCAGTGAACAGAACTCTGGGGCCAACGTCCTGACTTTC
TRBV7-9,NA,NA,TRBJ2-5,CASSLAGRETQYF,TGTGCCAGCAGCTTAGCGGGGCGCGAGACCCAGTACTTC
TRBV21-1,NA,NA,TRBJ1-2,CASGQGGYGYTF,TGTGCCAGCGGACAGGGGGGCTATGGCTACACCTTC
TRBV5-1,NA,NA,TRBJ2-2,CASSGPRGANTGELFF,TGCGCCAGCAGCGGCCCCAGGGGCGCGAACACCGGGGAGCTGTTTTTT
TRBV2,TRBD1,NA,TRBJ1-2,CASRPGQGFYGYTF,TGTGCCAGCAGACCCGGACAGGGGTTCTATGGCTACACCTTC
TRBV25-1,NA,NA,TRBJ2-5,CASSNTGQGATQYF,TGTGCCAGCAGTAACACAGGGCAGGGCGCGACCCAGTACTTC
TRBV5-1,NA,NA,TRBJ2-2,CASSLLPSTGGELFF,TGCGCCAGCAGCTTGCTCCCGTCGACTGGCGGGGAGCTGTTTTTT
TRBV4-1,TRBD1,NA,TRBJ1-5,CASSQEGTVLNQPQHF,TGCGCCAGCAGCCAAGAAGGGACAGTCCTCAATCAGCCCCAGCATTTT
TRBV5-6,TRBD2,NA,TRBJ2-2,CASSLYGGSATGELFF,TGTGCCAGCAGCCTGTACGGGGGGTCCGCCACCGGGGAGCTGTTTTTT
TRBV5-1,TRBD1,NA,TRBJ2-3,CASSRDRGTGDTQYF,TGCGCCAGCAGCCGGGACAGGGGGACGGGAGATACGCAGTATTTT
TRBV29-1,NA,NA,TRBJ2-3,CSVEEIWQGSDTQYF,TGCAGCGTTGAAGAGATTTGGCAGGGGTCAGATACGCAGTATTTT
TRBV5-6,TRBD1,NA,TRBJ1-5,CASSLTRGGPQHF,TGTGCCAGCAGCTTGACCCGAGGGGGCCCCCAGCATTTT
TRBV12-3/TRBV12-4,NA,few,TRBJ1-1,CASSLTENTEAFF,TGTGCCAGCAGCCTTACAGAGAACACTGAAGCTTTCTTT
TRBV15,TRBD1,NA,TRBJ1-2,CATSPRTGGYTF,TGTGCCACCAGCCCCCGGACAGGCGGCTACACCTTC
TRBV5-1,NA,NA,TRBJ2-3,CASSSELTDTQYF,TGCGCCAGCAGCTCGGAGCTCACAGATACGCAGTATTTT
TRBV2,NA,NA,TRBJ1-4,CASRPGGGYEKLFF,TGTGCCAGCAGGCCCGGGGGAGGGTACGAAAAACTGTTTTTT
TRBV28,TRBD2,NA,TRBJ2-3,CATRGRGGLAAITDTQYF,TGTGCCACTCGAGGCAGGGGCGGACTAGCGGCTATCACAGATACGCAGTATTTT
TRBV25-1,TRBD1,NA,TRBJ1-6,CASGGQVNSPLHF,TGTGCCAGCGGGGGACAGGTAAATTCACCCCTCCACTTT
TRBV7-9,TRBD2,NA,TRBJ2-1,CASSFLAGGPNNEQFF,TGTGCCAGCAGCTTTCTGGCGGGGGGCCCCAACAATGAGCAGTTCTTC
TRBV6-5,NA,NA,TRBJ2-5,CASRDSEQETQYF,TGTGCCAGCAGGGACAGCGAACAAGAGACCCAGTACTTC
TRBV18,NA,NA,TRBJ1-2,CASSPAGLDYGYTF,TGTGCCAGCTCACCGGCAGGGCTTGACTATGGCTACACCTTC
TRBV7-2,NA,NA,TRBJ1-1,CASSFWALNTEAFF,TGTGCCAGCAGCTTTTGGGCCCTGAACACTGAAGCTTTCTTT
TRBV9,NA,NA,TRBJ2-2,CASSVSTANTGELFF,TGTGCCAGCAGCGTATCCACAGCGAACACCGGGGAGCTGTTTTTT
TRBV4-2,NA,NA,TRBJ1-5,CASSPGHNQPQHF,TGTGCCAGCAGCCCGGGACACAATCAGCCCCAGCATTTT
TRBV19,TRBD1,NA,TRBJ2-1,CASMNWDSVYNEQFF,TGTGCCAGTATGAACTGGGACAGCGTGTACAATGAGCAGTTCTTC
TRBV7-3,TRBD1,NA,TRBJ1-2,CASSLFTGDLGGYTF,TGTGCCAGCAGCTTATTCACAGGGGACCTGGGTGGCTACACCTTC
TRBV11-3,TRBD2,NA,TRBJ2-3,CASSGLAGRTDTQYF,TGTGCCAGCAGCGGACTAGCGGGACGTACAGATACGCAGTATTTT
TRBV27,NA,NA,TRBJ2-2,CASSRLPQGVPGELFF,TGTGCCAGCAGCCGTCTCCCACAGGGCGTACCCGGGGAGCTGTTTTTT
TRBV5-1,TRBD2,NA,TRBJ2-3,CASSLVEREDTQYF,TGCGCCAGCAGCTTGGTCGAGCGGGAGGATACGCAGTATTTT
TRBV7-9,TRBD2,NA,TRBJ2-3,CASSLGPGTRGTDTQYF,TGTGCCAGCAGCTTAGGGCCCGGGACTAGAGGCACAGATACGCAGTATTTT
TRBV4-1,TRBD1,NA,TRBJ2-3,CASSQDRGSTDTQYF,TGCGCCAGCAGCCAAGACAGGGGGAGCACAGATACGCAGTATTTT
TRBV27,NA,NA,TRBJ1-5,CASSFYSGGQYQPQHF,TGTGCCAGCAGTTTCTACTCCGGCGGACAGTATCAGCCCCAGCATTTT
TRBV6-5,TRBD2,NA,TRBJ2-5,CASGLQLAGETQYF,TGTGCCAGCGGGCTTCAACTAGCGGGAGAGACCCAGTACTTC
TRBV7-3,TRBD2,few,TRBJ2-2,CASSKGLAGGTGELFF,TGTGCCAGCAGCAAGGGACTAGCGGGAGGCACCGGGGAGCTGTTTTTT
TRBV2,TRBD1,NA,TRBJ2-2,CASSPRQGSTGELFF,TGTGCCAGCAGTCCAAGACAGGGGTCCACCGGGGAGCTGTTTTTT